This is a list of T cell receptor beta chains from one sample in a study of cytotoxic CD8 clonotypes in ibrutinib-treated CLL. Some clones are missing from TCRdb's copy, which holds only in-frame ones; the method was immunoSEQ multiplex PCR. The data hold 250,000 to 350,000 clones, with around 69% observed a single time. The sequencing here drew on PBMCs, taken at disease progression, from a patient treated with ibrutinib. The receptors derive from a human donor with chronic lymphocytic leukemia. Both conserved end residues are part of each CDR3. Fields, in order: clone size, V gene, J gene, D gene, CDR3 DNA, CDR3 protein. A D gene is named only where the DNA matches it firmly. Only some rows state a clone size, as once, few, many or a class for expanded clones.

size: many
V: TRBV5-1
J: TRBJ2-7
D: TRBD2
DNA: TGCGCCAGCAGCTTGGAAAGCGGGACTAGCGGGTACGAGCAGTACTTC
CDR3: CASSLESGTSGYEQYF

size: NA
V: TRBV10-3
J: TRBJ2-3
D: TRBD2
DNA: TGTGCCATCAGTGCTAGCGGGGCGGCTAGTGATACGCAGTATTTT
CDR3: CAISASGAASDTQYF

size: once
V: TRBV4-3
J: TRBJ1-1
D: NA
DNA: TGCGCCAGCAGCCAAGACCGACACAACACTGAAGCTTTCTTT
CDR3: CASSQDRHNTEAFF

size: few
V: TRBV29-1
J: TRBJ1-2
D: NA
DNA: TGCAGCGCCAATGGGGGGGACTATGGCTACACCTTC
CDR3: CSANGGDYGYTF

size: NA
V: TRBV11-3
J: TRBJ1-1
D: TRBD1
DNA: TGTGCCAGCAGCTCGGGACAGGGGGGGAACACTGAAGCTTTCTTT
CDR3: CASSSGQGGNTEAFF

size: NA
V: TRBV29-1
J: TRBJ2-7
D: NA
DNA: TGCAGCGTTGGGGACTCCTACGAGCAGTACTTC
CDR3: CSVGDSYEQYF

size: NA
V: TRBV7-6
J: TRBJ2-3
D: TRBD1
DNA: TGTGCCAGCAGCTTAGCGCGAGGGGGCGGCACAGATACGCAGTATTTT
CDR3: CASSLARGGGTDTQYF

size: few
V: TRBV28
J: TRBJ1-2
D: NA
DNA: TGTGCCAGCAGTTTTGGGGGGCGCGGGAGCTACACCTTC
CDR3: CASSFGGRGSYTF

size: once
V: TRBV6-1
J: TRBJ2-2
D: NA
DNA: TGTGCCAGCGATGAGCCGAACACCGGGGAGCTGTTTTTT
CDR3: CASDEPNTGELFF

size: NA
V: TRBV11-2
J: TRBJ2-1
D: TRBD2
DNA: TGTGCCAGCGTAAGCGGGAGAAACGGCAATGAGCAGTTCTTC
CDR3: CASVSGRNGNEQFF

size: NA
V: TRBV2
J: TRBJ2-3
D: NA
DNA: TGTGCCAGCAGTGAACAGGGAGGAGCGGATACGCAGTATTTT
CDR3: CASSEQGGADTQYF

size: NA
V: TRBV23-1
J: TRBJ1-4
D: TRBD1
DNA: TGCGCCAGCAGTCAATGTCAAGAGTCCGGGACAGGGCCCTCTAATGAAAAACTGTTTTTT
CDR3: CASSQCQESGTGPSNEKLFF

size: NA
V: TRBV4-1
J: TRBJ2-7
D: NA
DNA: TGCGCCAGCAGCCCCCGGGACACGAGCTCCTACGAGCAGTACTTC
CDR3: CASSPRDTSSYEQYF

size: NA
V: TRBV2
J: TRBJ2-1
D: TRBD2
DNA: TGTGCCAGCATACGGGTGGGCGGGAGTTCCTACAATGAGCAGTTCTTC
CDR3: CASIRVGGSSYNEQFF

size: NA
V: TRBV6-1
J: TRBJ1-2
D: TRBD1
DNA: TGTGCCAGCAGTGGCCCAAGGATTGGACAGGCGCTCTATGGCTACACCTTC
CDR3: CASSGPRIGQALYGYTF

size: NA
V: TRBV9
J: TRBJ1-3
D: TRBD1
DNA: TGTGCCAGCAGCGCTCGGGACAGGGTCCTCTCTGGAAACACCATATATTTT
CDR3: CASSARDRVLSGNTIYF

size: NA
V: TRBV15
J: TRBJ2-7
D: TRBD2
DNA: TGTGCCACCAGCAGACCCTCGGGACTAGCGGGGCGCCCCTACGAGCAGTACTTC
CDR3: CATSRPSGLAGRPYEQYF